What follows are 25 T cell receptor beta chains derived from one specimen sequenced in a study of T cell repertoires in breast cancer. The expanded emulsion RT-PCR method captured paired alpha and beta chains from CD8+ T cells. During the second nested PCR, blocking oligonucleotides suppressed genes that were not paired. TCRdb itself ran the emulsion pairing reads through MiXCR, one entry per CDR3 protein. The sample comprises approximately 37,000 distinct CDR3 sequences, 45% of which are singletons, and around three fifths rests with the top ten. Sequencing used CD8+ T cells. The source of these receptors is a pool of human donors with breast cancer or a healthy control (not recorded which).

The chain is built from TRBV14 and TRBJ2-2, with D uncertain. The CDR3 has 16 amino acids. Trimming cost V 3 bases and J 0 bases, with 11 bases left between them. Per germline, CDR1 SGHDN and CDR2 FVKESK. CDR3 nucleotides: TGTGCCAGCAGCCACTATCAATTAGCGAACACCGGGGAGCTGTTTTTT. This codes for CASSHYQLANTGELFF. Full variable domain (remainder filled in from reference TRBV14 and TRBJ2-2): EAGVTQFPSHSVIEKGQTVTLRCDPISGHDNLYWYRRVMGKEIKFLLHFVKESKQDESGMPNNRFLAERTGGTYSTLKVQPAELEDSGVYFCASSHYQLANTGELFFGEGSRLTVL.

This clonotype was observed once. A much bigger clone sits one base away, suggesting this may be a read error. CDR3 in amino acids: CASSSRTRVRNPPLHF. Here the CDR3 DNA reads TGTGCCAGCAGTTCCAGAACCAGGGTGAGGAATCCACCCCTCCACTTT. The J gene is TRBJ1-6, the V gene TRBV27; D may be TRBD1 (5 bases). Trimming removed 4 bases from V and 11 bases from J, with 21 bases in between. The CDR3 has 16 residues. The germline gives CDR1 MNHEY, CDR2 SMNVEV (reference sequence).

Comment on this clonotype: It may be a read error: a sequence one base away is much more abundant. The chain couples TRBV27 to TRBJ2-1; D is unclear. CDR1 MNHEY and CDR2 SMNVEV come from the germline V gene (reference sequence). The CDR3 spans 13 residues. CDR3 DNA sequence: TGTGCCAGCGGTTTAACTACACTGGACGAGCAGTTCTTC. This translates into CASGLTTLDEQFF.

A few counts support this clonotype. The genes are TRBV28 and TRBJ2-6, with 9 nucleotides matching TRBD1. The trim removed 2 bases at V and 1 base at J, leaving 15 bases unmatched. Looked up from germline, CDR1 is MDHEN and CDR2 is SYDVKM. The CDR3 is 21 residues long. The CDR3 here is CASSLNRDRDGFLSGANVLTF. DNA of the CDR3: TGTGCCAGCAGTTTAAACCGGGACAGGGATGGTTTTTTGTCTGGGGCCAACGTCCTGACTTTC.

This clonotype was recorded many times. The V gene is TRBV6-1, the J gene TRBJ1-2; 7 bases map to TRBD1. This CDR3 comprises 12 residues. Germline V gene data show CDR1 as MNHNS and CDR2 as SASEGT. Losses at the gene ends were 8 bases for V and 4 bases for J; bases not matched to a gene: 4. The CDR3 DNA reads as TGTGCCAGCTACGACAGGGTCTATGGCTACACCTTC. Its translation: CASYDRVYGYTF.

This clonotype was detected only a few times. The rearrangement joins TRBV20-1 to TRBJ1-5, with 8 positions matching TRBD1. Germline V gene data show CDR1 as DFQATT and CDR2 as SNEGSKA (reference sequence). The V gene end was trimmed by 4 bases and the J gene end by 0 bases; junction bases not matched to a gene: 5. The CDR3 runs 15 residues. CDR3 amino acids: CSATQGAGSNQPQHF. The CDR3, as DNA: TGCAGTGCTACCCAGGGGGCAGGTAGCAATCAGCCCCAGCATTTT.

The J gene is TRBJ2-7, the V gene TRBV6-2 or TRBV6-3; unclear D gene. V lost 4 bases, J lost 3 bases, and 7 bases lay in between. The CDR3 consists of 12 residues. CDR1 MNHEY and CDR2 SVGEGT come from the germline V gene. As DNA, the CDR3 is TGTGCCAGCAGTTTGAGCCGCTACGAGCAGTACTTC. Amino acids: CASSLSRYEQYF.

About this clonotype itself: At one end the junction does not follow the germline gene, possibly because of a read error. The V and J genes are TRBV6-2 or TRBV6-3 and TRBJ1-5; D is ambiguous. This CDR3 comprises 14 residues. CDR1 is MNHEY, CDR2 SVGEGT, per germline. The CDR3 sequence is CASAGLHSNQPRHF. The DNA of the CDR3 is TGTGCCAGCGCCGGGCTTCATAGCAATCAGCCCCGGCATTTT.

V usage is TRBV4-2 and J usage is TRBJ1-1; D possibly corresponds to TRBD1 (5 bases). V lost 0 bases and J 12 bases, leaving 20 bases between the germline ends. Germline V lookup: CDR1 LGHNA, CDR2 YNFKEQ. This CDR3 comprises 15 residues. The CDR3 nucleotides are TGTGCCAGCAGCCAAGATAGGGGAGCGACAAGGCGGACTTTCTTT. Residues: CASSQDRGATRRTFF.

V gene TRBV6-2 or TRBV6-3 combines with J gene TRBJ1-1, with 7 bases matching TRBD1. Per the germline V gene, CDR1 is MNHEY and CDR2 is SVGEGT. This CDR3 comprises 14 residues. J lost 11 bases, V lost 6 bases, and 15 bases had no gene match. The CDR3 loop reads CASRKTGMNTGAFF. In nucleotides, the CDR3 is TGTGCCAGCAGAAAGACAGGGATGAACACTGGGGCTTTCTTT.

This clonotype has more than one count but fewer than ten. The chain links TRBV7-2 to TRBJ1-2, with D hard to call. The CDR3 is made up of 15 amino acids. V lost 5 bases, J lost 0 bases, and 13 bases lay in between. Germline values: CDR1 SGHTA, CDR2 FQGNSA. The CDR3 sequence is CASSTETPSNYGYTF. The CDR3 bases are TGTGCCAGCAGCACCGAGACGCCGTCTAACTATGGCTACACCTTC.

A remark on this clonotype: This sequence may be a read error, since a much larger clone differs from it by one base. The rearrangement joins TRBV15 to TRBJ2-1; the match to TRBD2 covers 11 bases. Germline-derived CDR1 and CDR2 are LNHNV and YYDKDF (reference sequence). This CDR3 is built from 15 residues. The CDR3 sequence: CTTSLGTSGINEQFF. CDR3 coding DNA: TGTACCACCAGTCTCGGGACTAGCGGAATAAATGAGCAGTTCTTC.

The V gene is TRBV20-1, the J gene TRBJ2-3; D tentatively fits TRBD1 or TRBD2 (6 bases each). Germline CDR1 reads DFQATT; CDR2 reads SNEGSKA (reference sequence). Deletions cut 0 bases from V and 4 bases from J, with 17 bases between. The CDR3 totals 16 residues. CDR3 sequence (DNA): TGCAGTGCTAGAGATTCGGGGGCGCATGGCCCAGATACGCAGTATTTT. Protein: CSARDSGAHGPDTQYF.

A remark on this clonotype: This may be a read error, as it is one base from a much larger clone. The CDR3: CASSGVGRVDYNEQLF. Written as DNA, the CDR3 is TGTGCCAGCAGTGGCGTCGGGAGGGTGGACTACAATGAGCAGCTCTTC. The J gene is TRBJ2-1, the V gene TRBV6-2 or TRBV6-3; 8 bases map to TRBD2. This CDR3 comprises 16 residues. Germline V gene data show CDR1 as MNHEY and CDR2 as SVGEGT.

This sequence joins TRBV7-6 and TRBJ1-1; D remains unclear. The CDR3 covers 13 residues. Trimming pared 1 base from V and 4 bases from J, leaving 7 bases between. Per germline, CDR1 SGHVS and CDR2 FNYEAQ. CDR3 sequence reads: CASSLGEGTEAFF. Written as DNA, the CDR3 is TGTGCCAGCAGCTTAGGTGAGGGCACTGAAGCTTTCTTT.

The V gene is TRBV12-3 or TRBV12-4, the J gene TRBJ2-3; 9 nucleotides agree with TRBD1. J lost 7 bases, V lost 6 bases, and 5 bases had no gene match. The CDR3 consists of 13 residues. This chain's CDR3 is CASSTDRGYTQYF. DNA of the CDR3: TGTGCCAGCAGCACAGACAGGGGGTATACGCAGTATTTT.

The chain has TRBV2 and TRBJ2-7; D is perhaps TRBD1 (5 bases). CDR1 and CDR2 from the germline V gene are SNHLY and FYNNEI. The V gene lost 2 bases and the J gene lost 1 base, with 12 bases spanning the gap. This CDR3 contains 15 residues. In DNA, the CDR3 is TGTGCCAGCAGTGAAAGGGAAAGGGGTTCCTACGAGCAGTACTTC. Residues: CASSERERGSYEQYF.

This clonotype was counted between two and nine times. The chain is built from TRBV6-1 and TRBJ2-1; D not certain. The germline V gene has CDR1 MNHNS and CDR2 SASEGT. The V gene lost 3 bases and the J gene lost 0 bases, with 9 bases spanning the gap. This CDR3 region has 15 residues. The CDR3 loop is CASSDPHSSYNEQFF. CDR3 nucleotide sequence: TGTGCCAGCAGTGACCCCCACAGCTCCTACAATGAGCAGTTCTTC.

The rearrangement uses TRBV6-1 and TRBJ2-7; 8 nucleotides line up with TRBD2. The trim removed 5 bases at V and 7 bases at J, leaving 13 bases unmatched. The V gene's germline CDR1 is MNHNS and CDR2 SASEGT. The CDR3 runs to 15 residues. The CDR3 region has the DNA TGTGCCAGCAGTCCCCAGGGTAGCGGGACCCTGGAGCAGTACTTC. Amino acids: CASSPQGSGTLEQYF.

This chain links TRBV20-1 with TRBJ1-1; D ambiguous. Per the germline V gene, CDR1 is DFQATT and CDR2 is SNEGSKA (reference sequence). The length of the CDR3 is 16 residues. Trimming stripped 5 bases from V and 4 bases from J, with 23 bases between. The CDR3 sequence is CSALGVSGRLGTEAFF. The DNA of the CDR3 is TGCAGTGCTCTTGGGGTTTCGGGGAGGCTAGGCACTGAAGCTTTCTTT.

This clonotype has a handful of counts. The CDR3 spells CASSLEGTAPFF. CDR3 nucleotides: TGTGCCAGCAGCTTGGAGGGGACAGCCCCGTTCTTC. The genes are TRBV5-6 and TRBJ2-1; TRBD1 agrees at 7 bases. The CDR3 length is 12 residues. V was clipped by 0 bases and J by 15 bases; unmatched bases: 6. Germline V gene sequence: CDR1 SGHDT, CDR2 YYEEEE.

Only a few counts were recorded for this clonotype. The chain is built from TRBV6-1 and TRBJ1-1, with 7 bases fitting TRBD1. The CDR3 sequence is 14 residues long. From germline, CDR1 is MNHNS and CDR2 SASEGT. V trimming: 7 bases; J trimming: 5 bases; junction bases outside the gene matches: 10. In DNA form, the CDR3 reads TGTGCCAGCAACGTAGGGGGCGAGGGGACTGAAGCTTTCTTT. Amino acid sequence: CASNVGGEGTEAFF.

The chain joins TRBV5-1 to TRBJ2-7, with D perhaps assigned TRBD1 or TRBD2 (5 bases each). The CDR3 spans 15 residues. Per germline, CDR1 SGHRS and CDR2 YFSETQ. The V end was cut by 0 bases, the J end by 0 bases, with 10 bases between. The CDR3 coding sequence is TGCGCCAGCAGCTTGGCCGCAGGGAGCTCCTACGAGCAGTACTTC. Encoded protein: CASSLAAGSSYEQYF.

The rearrangement uses TRBV7-8 and TRBJ1-1; D is unresolved. With 1 base removed from V and 1 base from J, the gap between germline ends came to 7 bases. CDR1 and CDR2 (germline): SGHVS, FQNEAQ. The CDR3 runs 14 residues. This chain's CDR3 is CASSLVTENTEAFF. In DNA form, the CDR3 reads TGTGCCAGCAGCTTAGTGACCGAGAACACTGAAGCTTTCTTT.

This clonotype was detected only once. The genes are TRBV28 and TRBJ2-5; TRBD2 is a possible D gene (5 bases). The CDR3 loop spans 13 amino acids. Trimming stripped 4 bases from V and 3 bases from J, with 9 bases between. Per the germline V gene, CDR1 is MDHEN and CDR2 is SYDVKM. The CDR3 bases are TGTGCCAGCAGTTCACTAGTCGAAGAGACCCAGTACTTC. Its translation is CASSSLVEETQYF.